Following are 25 T cell receptor beta chains from one sample sequenced in a study of CXCR3-negative and CXCR3-positive naive CD8 T cells. Whole-study findings and limits: Hydrophobicity was higher for TRB CDR3s found in CXCR3-positive naive cells than in CXCR3-negative naive cells.

Their specific antigens are unknown. All TRB cDNA libraries came from 5' RACE performed with UMI labels. TCRdb reprocessed the 5' RACE reads, keeping one entry per CDR3 protein, no DNA. In total, the table holds around 110,000 distinct CDR3 sequences. Material: naive CXCR3+ CD8+ T cells from blood. Noted subset: CD45RO-CCR7+CD27+CD95- naive CD8+ T cells expressing CXCR3 (TNR3+). Source of these receptors: a human donor in good health. Some clones in this sample may be carry-over from other donors' samples.

The J gene is TRBJ2-7, the V gene TRBV12-3 or TRBV12-4. The CDR3 contains 13 residues. This CDR3 reads CASSLVGSNEQYF.

V usage is TRBV12-3 or TRBV12-4 and J usage is TRBJ2-5; checking the TCRdb D call of TRBD1 is not possible without DNA. The CDR3 runs 13 residues. The CDR3 sequence: CASGPGGRETQYF.

This CDR3 is CASSLYFGGEATEAFF. V usage is TRBV27 and J usage is TRBJ1-1; TCRdb reports TRBD1, a call that lacks DNA to check it against. Per the germline V gene, CDR1 is MNHEY and CDR2 is SMNVEV (reference sequence). The CDR3 has 16 amino acids.

The J gene is TRBJ1-2, the V gene TRBV12-3 or TRBV12-4; the TCRdb call, TRBD1, lacks DNA for checking. The length of the CDR3 is 15 residues. The CDR3 reads CASSSLQGGRYGYTF.

The gene calls are TRBV12-3 or TRBV12-4 and TRBJ1-2. The CDR3 sequence is 14 residues long. The CDR3 loop reads CASSLRYLSMGYTF.

The rearrangement uses TRBV12-3 or TRBV12-4 and TRBJ1-2. CDR3 length: 15 amino acids. CDR3 sequence: CASSQSTRGVYGYTF.

The CDR3: CASSSTGGGTDTQYF. The rearrangement joins TRBV7-3 to TRBJ2-3; TCRdb returns TRBD1, unconfirmable since there is no DNA. The CDR3 totals 15 residues. The germline CDR1 and CDR2 sequences are SGHTA and FQGTGA.

The rearrangement links TRBV5-1 to TRBJ1-2; the D call from TCRdb, TRBD1, cannot be confirmed without DNA. CDR3 length equals 15 residues. Looked up from germline, CDR1 is SGHRS and CDR2 is YFSETQ. The CDR3 is CASSLPGPEEDGYTF.

The V gene is TRBV12-3 or TRBV12-4, the J gene TRBJ1-2; without DNA, the TCRdb call of TRBD1 cannot be checked. This CDR3 comprises 13 residues. The CDR3 spells CASSLDSPLGYTF.

V and J are TRBV19 and TRBJ2-3; without DNA, the TCRdb call of TRBD1 cannot be checked. The length of the CDR3 is 14 residues. Germline V gives CDR1 LNHDA, CDR2 SQIVND (reference sequence). CDR3: CASSPTGLTDTQYF. Looking up the rest from reference TRBV19 and TRBJ2-3 gives the full variable domain: DGGITQSPKYLFRKEGQNVTLSCEQNLNHDAMYWYRQDPGQGLRLIYYSQIVNDFQKGDIAEGYSVSREKKESFPLTVTSAQKNPTAFYLCASSPTGLTDTQYFGPGTRLTVL.

The J gene is TRBJ1-1, the V gene TRBV5-1; the D gene TCRdb calls, TRBD1, cannot be checked with no DNA. The germline V gene has CDR1 SGHRS and CDR2 YFSETQ. The CDR3 spans 16 residues. CDR3 residues: CASSRPGGGRDAEAFF.

The V gene is TRBV21-1, the J gene TRBJ2-1; the TCRdb call, TRBD2, lacks DNA for checking. TRBV21-1 corresponds to a pseudogene. This CDR3 has 18 residues. CDR3 protein: CASSKDVLAGAAYNEQFF.

J is TRBJ2-3 and V is TRBV7-9; lacking DNA, the TRBD1 call made by TCRdb goes unchecked. The CDR3 covers 15 residues. Germline CDR1 is SEHNR and CDR2 is FQNEAQ (reference sequence). CDR3 in amino acids: CASSPRWGSTDTQYF.

The rearrangement links TRBV29-1 to TRBJ2-5; with no DNA, the TCRdb D assignment of TRBD1 cannot be verified. This CDR3 is built from 12 residues. Looked up from germline, CDR1 is SQVTM and CDR2 is ANQGSEA. The CDR3 sequence is CSVEGGGKTQYF.

The CDR3 is CASSGTFSTEAFF. The chain employs TRBV7-3 and TRBJ1-1. Germline CDR1 and CDR2: SGHTA and FQGTGA. This CDR3 has 13 residues.

This sequence joins TRBV15 and TRBJ2-7; TCRdb reports TRBD2, a call that lacks DNA to check it against. The CDR3 extends over 14 amino acids. Germline V CDR1 and CDR2: LNHNV, YYDKDF (reference sequence). CDR3 amino acids: CATSRSGEGDEQYF.

The gene calls are TRBV7-2 and TRBJ2-1; TCRdb outputs TRBD1, but without DNA this stays unchecked. Per germline, CDR1 SGHTA and CDR2 FQGNSA. This CDR3 comprises 13 residues. The CDR3 spells CASSGSGGSEQFF.

The gene calls are TRBV27 and TRBJ2-1; checking the TCRdb D call of TRBD2 is not possible without DNA. The CDR3 runs 12 residues. Germline V gives CDR1 MNHEY, CDR2 SMNVEV (reference sequence). Here the CDR3 reads CASSFPAGGQFF.

The CDR3 spells CSVRTSGYEQYF. The rearrangement joins TRBV20-1 to TRBJ2-7; the TCRdb D gene call, TRBD2, has no DNA to confirm it. This CDR3 is 12 amino acids long. Germline-derived CDR1 and CDR2 are DFQATT and SNEGSKA (reference sequence).

The gene calls are TRBV2 and TRBJ1-6; with no DNA, the TCRdb D assignment of TRBD1 cannot be verified. The germline V gene has CDR1 SNHLY and CDR2 FYNNEI. CDR3 length equals 17 residues. The CDR3 is CASSAGTGAIHNSPLHF.

This chain joins TRBV4-3 and TRBJ2-7; TCRdb lists TRBD2, though no DNA is available to test this call. The CDR3 sequence is 15 residues long. Germline V CDR1 and CDR2: LGHNA, YSLEER. CDR3 sequence reads: CASSQFPSGSYEQYF.

The chain carries TRBV18 and TRBJ2-1; the D call from TCRdb, TRBD1, cannot be confirmed without DNA. This CDR3 is built from 16 residues. The germline CDR1 and CDR2 sequences are KGHSH and LQKENI. The CDR3 is CASSPPLGAPDNEQFF. The complete variable domain, with remaining parts taken from reference TRBV18 and TRBJ2-1, reads NAGVMQNPRHLVRRRGQEARLRCSPMKGHSHVYWYRQLPEEGLKFMVYLQKENIIDESGMPKERFSAEFPKEGPSILRIQQVVRGDSAAYFCASSPPLGAPDNEQFFGPGTRLTVL.

The chain carries TRBV6-6 and TRBJ2-7. The CDR3 is 13 residues long. Germline assignment: CDR1 MNHNY and CDR2 SVGAGI (reference sequence). The CDR3 here is CASSYSGTYEQYF.

The J gene is TRBJ2-7, the V gene TRBV29-1. The CDR3 sequence is 14 residues long. Germline CDR1 SQVTM, CDR2 ANQGSEA. The CDR3 protein is CSVLGGGMPYEQYF.

V is TRBV13 and J is TRBJ1-5; TCRdb's D gene call, TRBD1, goes unchecked for lack of DNA. The CDR3 has 15 amino acids. CDR1 is PRHDT, CDR2 FYEKMQ, per germline (reference sequence). The CDR3 region is CASSFRQGVNQPQHF.